The 3 T cell receptor beta chains below come from one sample, sequenced in a study of OX40 agonist ivuxolimab in advanced cancers. The library was generated by the immunoSEQ multiplex PCR assay. The table comes from immuneACCESS by way of TCRdb, which keeps in-frame sequences with V and J called. Part of the clones is missing from these tables; in studies checked, under half for an unresolved V gene and the rest for unknown reasons. The sample has around 89,000 clones on record, approximately 91% of them singletons. The ten largest clones add up to over 0.65% of the sample. The material was CD4+ or CD8+ T cells sorted from blood, obtained in a trial of the OX40 agonist ivuxolimab. These receptor sequences come from an adult with an advanced solid tumor such as melanoma, head and neck, liver or kidney cancer.

On this clone: Other DNA sequences within the sample encode an identical CDR3. The chain links TRBV30 to TRBJ1-1, with D hard to call. CDR1 is GTSNPN, CDR2 SVGIG, per germline (reference sequence). Trimming removed 0 bases at V and 1 base at J, with 6 bases between. The CDR3 contains 13 residues. This CDR3 is CAWSVRGNTEAFF. The DNA for the CDR3 is TGTGCCTGGAGTGTACGAGGGAACACTGAAGCTTTCTTT.

This sequence joins TRBV14 and TRBJ2-3; weak D call: TRBD1 (7 bases). The germline gives CDR1 SGHDN, CDR2 FVKESK. V lost 0 bases to trimming and J lost 4 bases, with 17 bases between them. CDR3 size: 17 residues. The CDR3 sequence is CASSQDSNRGGSDTQYF. CDR3 DNA: TGTGCCAGCAGCCAAGATTCAAACAGGGGAGGATCAGATACGCAGTATTTT.

The chain couples TRBV4-3 to TRBJ2-1; 15 bases fit TRBD2. V was pared by 3 bases and J by 10 bases, with 7 bases of the junction left unmatched. The CDR3 extends over 16 amino acids. Germline CDR1 is LGHNA and CDR2 is YSLEER. CDR3 amino acids: CASSHGLAGGPAEQFF. The CDR3 DNA reads TGCGCCAGCAGCCACGGACTAGCGGGAGGGCCGGCGGAGCAGTTCTTC.